Presented here are 22 T cell receptor beta chains from one specimen sequenced in a study of technical replicates of blood from a few donors. Sequencing used immunoSEQ multiplex PCR; TCRdb keeps in-frame clones, though not all of them. The data show some 60,000 clones, with about 94% seen just once and less than 3.5% held by the top ten. The sequenced sample was PBMCs. Source of these receptors: a human donor in good health. Some clones in this sample may be carry-over from other donors' samples.

J is TRBJ2-1 and V is TRBV5-1; TRBD1 agrees at 8 bases. V shed 4 bases, J shed 4 bases, and the junction held 10 bases outside the gene matches. The germline CDR1 and CDR2 sequences are SGHRS and YFSETQ. This CDR3 contains 16 residues. The CDR3 here is CASSLPLTGEYNEQFF. CDR3 in DNA: TGCGCCAGCAGCCTACCGCTGACAGGGGAGTACAATGAGCAGTTCTTC.

The CDR3 sequence is CASGSGGSSYEQYF. In DNA, the CDR3 is TGCGCCAGCGGGAGCGGGGGGTCCTCCTACGAGCAGTACTTC. The gene calls are TRBV5-1 and TRBJ2-7; TRBD2 aligns across 9 bases. CDR3 length equals 14 residues. J was trimmed by 0 bases and V by 7 bases; bases with no gene match: 5. Germline-derived CDR1 and CDR2 are SGHRS and YFSETQ.

The chain is built from TRBV7-2 and TRBJ1-1; TRBD1 is a possible D gene (5 bases). Germline V gene lookup returns CDR1 SGHTA and CDR2 FQGNSA. Trimming cost V 6 bases and J 1 base, with 9 bases left between them. CDR3 length: 13 residues. CDR3 loop: CASSWGRNTEAFF. The CDR3 coding sequence is TGTGCCAGCAGTTGGGGCAGGAACACTGAAGCTTTCTTT. Looking up the rest from reference TRBV7-2 and TRBJ1-1 gives the full variable domain: GAGVSQSPSNKVTEKGKDVELRCDPISGHTALYWYRQSLGQGLEFLIYFQGNSAPDKSGLPSDRFSAERTGGSVSTLTIQRTQQEDSAVYLCASSWGRNTEAFFGQGTRLTVV.

This chain joins TRBV27 and TRBJ1-6; the match to TRBD1 covers 7 bases. This CDR3 comprises 14 residues. CDR1 MNHEY and CDR2 SMNVEV come from the germline V gene (reference sequence). The ends lost 5 bases at V and 8 bases at J; junction bases unmatched: 6. CDR3 DNA sequence: TGTGCCAGCAGTCGGGAGGGGGCTTATTCACCCCTCCACTTT. It yields the protein CASSREGAYSPLHF.

V usage is TRBV7-8 and J usage is TRBJ1-1; D is undetermined. Trimming removed 1 base from V and 0 bases from J, with 12 bases in between. Germline assignment: CDR1 SGHVS and CDR2 FQNEAQ. The CDR3 extends over 16 amino acids. CDR3: CASSLELTSMNTEAFF. The CDR3 DNA follows: TGTGCCAGCAGCTTAGAGCTGACTTCTATGAACACTGAAGCTTTCTTT. The whole variable domain, remainder taken from reference TRBV7-8 and TRBJ1-1, is GAGVSQSPRYKVAKRGQDVALRCDPISGHVSLFWYQQALGQGPEFLTYFQNEAQLDKSGLPSDRFFAERPEGSVSTLKIQRTQQEDSAVYLCASSLELTSMNTEAFFGQGTRLTVV.

The rearrangement links TRBV2 to TRBJ2-7; 10 positions match TRBD2. The CDR3 has 13 amino acids. The ends lost 5 bases at V and 5 bases at J; junction bases unmatched: 3. Per the germline V gene, CDR1 is SNHLY and CDR2 is FYNNEI. The CDR3 region has the DNA TGTGCCAGCAGTCTAGCGGGAGAGGACGAGCAGTACTTC. Translation: CASSLAGEDEQYF.

CDR3 region: CASSTFTGGVEFF. The CDR3 nucleotides read TGTGCCAGTAGTACGTTCACAGGGGGGGTGGAGTTCTTC. The J gene is TRBJ2-1, the V gene TRBV19; weak D call: TRBD1 (8 bases). The germline V gene encodes CDR1 LNHDA and CDR2 SQIVND (reference sequence). The CDR3 consists of 13 residues. V was pared by 4 bases and J by 14 bases, with 18 bases between.

The CDR3 DNA sequence: TGTGCCAGCAGCATCGGAGGGACAGGGGCATCTGAAGCTTTCTTT. Translation: CASSIGGTGASEAFF. The chain joins TRBV7-2 to TRBJ1-1; 10 positions match TRBD1. This CDR3 has 15 residues. V lost 5 bases to trimming and J lost 6 bases; unmatched junction nucleotides: 9. CDR1 and CDR2 (germline): SGHTA, FQGNSA.

The chain joins TRBV15 to TRBJ2-1; TRBD2 is a possible D gene (6 bases). The ends were cut back, 3 bases at V and 7 bases at J, with 16 bases in the middle. The CDR3 runs to 15 residues. CDR1 LNHNV and CDR2 YYDKDF come from the germline V gene (reference sequence). CDR3 nucleotide sequence: TGTGCCACCAGCAGCGGGGTCGGGAGTGTAAATGAGCAGTTCTTC. This sequence encodes CATSSGVGSVNEQFF. The complete variable domain, with remaining parts taken from reference TRBV15 and TRBJ2-1, reads DAMVIQNPRYQVTQFGKPVTLSCSQTLNHNVMYWYQQKSSQAPKLLFHYYDKDFNNEADTPDNFQSRRPNTSFCFLDIRSPGLGDTAMYLCATSSGVGSVNEQFFGPGTRLTVL.

The J gene is TRBJ1-1, the V gene TRBV7-2; D possibly corresponds to TRBD1 (6 bases). Between the trimmed V and J ends, which lost 2 bases and 1 base, there was a span of 11 bases. The germline V gene has CDR1 SGHTA and CDR2 FQGNSA. The CDR3 spans 15 residues. CDR3 sequence reads: CASSLRGTTNTEAFF. As DNA, the CDR3 is TGTGCCAGCAGCTTAAGGGGGACGACGAACACTGAAGCTTTCTTT.

The rearrangement uses TRBV14 and TRBJ1-5; the match to TRBD1 covers 12 bases. CDR1 SGHDN and CDR2 FVKESK come from the germline V gene. The trim removed 9 bases at V and 9 bases at J, leaving 6 bases unmatched. The CDR3 is 13 amino acids. The chain's CDR3 is CARGQGATGPQHF. DNA of the CDR3: TGTGCCAGGGGACAGGGGGCAACAGGGCCCCAGCATTTT. Supplemented by reference TRBV14 and TRBJ1-5, the full variable domain reads EAGVTQFPSHSVIEKGQTVTLRCDPISGHDNLYWYRRVMGKEIKFLLHFVKESKQDESGMPNNRFLAERTGGTYSTLKVQPAELEDSGVYFCARGQGATGPQHFGDGTRLSIL.

The chain couples TRBV9 to TRBJ2-1, with 11 bases fitting TRBD1. V shed 0 bases, J shed 6 bases, and the junction held 2 bases outside the gene matches. The CDR3 runs 15 residues. Germline CDR1 is SGDLS and CDR2 is YYNGEE. The CDR3, as DNA: TGTGCCAGCAGCGTAGGGGGGACAGGGGGCAATGAGCAGTTCTTC. Translation gives CASSVGGTGGNEQFF.

The gene calls are TRBV5-1 and TRBJ2-7, with D unclear. This CDR3 contains 13 residues. With 2 bases removed from V and 3 bases from J, the gap between germline ends came to 9 bases. CDR1 and CDR2 (germline): SGHRS, YFSETQ. CDR3 sequence (DNA): TGCGCCAGCAGCTTAGGCAGGAACTACGAGCAGTACTTC. Translated, it gives CASSLGRNYEQYF.

The chain employs TRBV7-9 and TRBJ2-1, with 13 nucleotides matching TRBD2. There are 19 residues in the CDR3. Unmatched junction bases numbered 9, after V lost 4 bases and J lost 0 bases. Germline-derived CDR1 and CDR2 are SEHNR and FQNEAQ (reference sequence). The CDR3: CASSSPALAGGSSYNEQFF. The CDR3 DNA is TGTGCCAGCAGCTCTCCTGCACTAGCGGGAGGGAGCTCCTACAATGAGCAGTTCTTC.

The chain recombines TRBV10-3 with TRBJ1-5; D is unclear. In germline, CDR1 is ENHRY, CDR2 SYGVKD. The V end was cut by 4 bases, the J end by 1 base, with 8 bases between. The CDR3 has 14 residues. CDR3 protein: CAISGAQSNQPQHF. The CDR3 DNA reads TGTGCCATCAGTGGGGCCCAGAGCAATCAGCCCCAGCATTTT.

J is TRBJ2-3 and V is TRBV5-1; no firm D call. V lost 7 bases and J 2 bases, leaving 14 bases between the germline ends. The CDR3 is 14 amino acids. Germline V gene sequence: CDR1 SGHRS, CDR2 YFSETQ. CDR3 sequence reads: CASYFNRNTDTQYF. The CDR3 DNA follows: TGCGCCAGCTATTTTAACAGAAACACAGATACGCAGTATTTT.

This clone ranks as medium-sized (0.01 to 0.1%). Other DNA sequences in this sample translate to the same CDR3. The chain links TRBV5-1 to TRBJ1-1; 8 bases map to TRBD1. Trimming removed 4 bases from V and 3 bases from J; junction bases left unmatched: 5. This CDR3 comprises 14 residues. Germline V gene sequence: CDR1 SGHRS, CDR2 YFSETQ. CDR3 residues: CASSPAGGYTEAFF. The CDR3 DNA sequence: TGCGCCAGCAGCCCGGCAGGGGGCTACACTGAAGCTTTCTTT.

The chain carries TRBV15 and TRBJ1-1; 9 positions agree with TRBD1. Trimming cost V 9 bases and J 6 bases; bases outside gene matches: 8. CDR1 and CDR2 (germline): LNHNV, YYDKDF (reference sequence). The CDR3 length is 13 residues. Written as DNA, the CDR3 is TGTGCCACGAACAGGGGGCGAAAGGCTGAAGCTTTCTTT. The encoded protein is CATNRGRKAEAFF.

V gene TRBV13 combines with J gene TRBJ1-2, with D perhaps TRBD1 (6 bases). Per germline, CDR1 PRHDT and CDR2 FYEKMQ (reference sequence). The CDR3 is 12 residues long. Trimming pared 0 bases from V and 8 bases from J, leaving 7 bases between. This chain's CDR3 is CASSLGGGGYTF. Here the CDR3 DNA reads TGTGCCAGCAGCTTAGGTGGGGGCGGCTACACCTTC.

CDR3 in DNA: TGTGCCAGCAGGACAGGGGCGATCGGGGAGCTGTTTTTT. It specifies CASRTGAIGELFF. The chain carries TRBV25-1 and TRBJ2-2, with 8 bases lining up with TRBD1. CDR1 is MGHDK and CDR2 is SYGVNS in the germline V gene. The CDR3 contains 13 residues. After removal of 6 bases from V and 7 bases from J, the junction contained 4 bases not matched to a gene.

The chain recombines TRBV7-2 with TRBJ2-1; unclear D gene. Germline assignment: CDR1 SGHTA and CDR2 FQGNSA. With 2 bases removed from V and 11 bases from J, the gap between germline ends came to 13 bases. The CDR3 extends over 13 amino acids. The CDR3 DNA reads TGTGCCAGCAGCTTAACTCGCTACCCCAAGCAGTTCTTC. Protein: CASSLTRYPKQFF.

The sample holds one count of this clone. The rearrangement uses TRBV25-1 and TRBJ1-2; 8 bases align to TRBD1. Trimming cost V 6 bases and J 1 base; bases outside gene matches: 10. The CDR3 has 16 amino acids. CDR1 MGHDK and CDR2 SYGVNS come from the germline V gene. As DNA, the CDR3 is TGTGCCAGCAGCCCTCTCGGGGACAGGATTAACTATGGCTACACCTTC. Protein sequence: CASSPLGDRINYGYTF.